The entry below gives a single T cell receptor (beta chain) sequence along with its context. Its antigen is not known. Regarding donors, all were healthy bone marrow donors. The study ran its PCR with 60 Vbeta and 13 Jbeta primers. TCRdb keeps only in-frame clones here, not all; method: immunoSEQ multiplex PCR. The repertoire consists of about 160,000 clones, with around 76% occurring once and the leading ten covering approximately 1.6%. The entry originates in a study of cytomegalovirus exposure and HLA in healthy donors. Study-level findings and limits: A later analysis associated about 18,000 TCR beta sequences with HLA alleles at a 0.05 false discovery rate. A later analysis linked a missense variant in DCLRE1C to the trimming of TCR beta V and J genes.

Germline V gives CDR1 KGHSH, CDR2 LQKENI. This CDR3 has 13 amino acids. V trimming: 0 bases; J trimming: 8 bases; junction bases outside the gene matches: 0. This receptor was taken from a girl aged 10 to 17 in good health and CMV-seropositive. The chain links TRBV18 to TRBJ1-1; 10 positions agree with TRBD1. Sequenced: PBMCs. The CDR3 loop is CASSPPDRGEAFF. The CDR3 DNA reads as TGTGCCAGCTCACCACCGGACAGGGGGGAAGCTTTCTTT.